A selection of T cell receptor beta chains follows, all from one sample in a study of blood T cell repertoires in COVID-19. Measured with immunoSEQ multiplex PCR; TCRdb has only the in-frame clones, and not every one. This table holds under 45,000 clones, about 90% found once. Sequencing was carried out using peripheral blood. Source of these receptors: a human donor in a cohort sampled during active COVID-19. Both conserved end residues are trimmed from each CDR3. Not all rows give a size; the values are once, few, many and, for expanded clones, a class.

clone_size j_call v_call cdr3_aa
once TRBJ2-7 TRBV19 ASTPSRTSGKQY
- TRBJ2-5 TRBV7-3 ASSEAPSGETQY
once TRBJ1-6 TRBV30 AWSHRDRVSPLH
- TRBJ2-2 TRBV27 ASSFISKAGSTGELF
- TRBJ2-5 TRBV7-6 ASSAQAGGGETQY
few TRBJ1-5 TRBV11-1 ASSFSKVREPQH
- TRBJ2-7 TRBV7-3 ASSKGTGRSYEQY
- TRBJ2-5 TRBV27 ASSYLPAGGWETQY
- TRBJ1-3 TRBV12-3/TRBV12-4 ASSPSGNTIY
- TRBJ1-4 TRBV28 ASSEQGAPATNEKLF
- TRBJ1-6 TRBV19 ASSLRRVLGSPLH
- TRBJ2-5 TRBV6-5 ASSYAKGPGGGDLY
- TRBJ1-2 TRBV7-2 ASSLARAGGHGYT
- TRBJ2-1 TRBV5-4 ASSPPRQRSNEQF
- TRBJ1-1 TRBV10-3 AISESSVTEAF
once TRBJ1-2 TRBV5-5 ASSLQDSLSYGYT
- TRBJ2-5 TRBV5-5 ASSLRQGERETQY
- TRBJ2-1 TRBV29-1 SVQDASSYNEQF
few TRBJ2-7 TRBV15 ATSRLSGKSTYEQY
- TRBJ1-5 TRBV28 ASSKRGQGGFDQPQH